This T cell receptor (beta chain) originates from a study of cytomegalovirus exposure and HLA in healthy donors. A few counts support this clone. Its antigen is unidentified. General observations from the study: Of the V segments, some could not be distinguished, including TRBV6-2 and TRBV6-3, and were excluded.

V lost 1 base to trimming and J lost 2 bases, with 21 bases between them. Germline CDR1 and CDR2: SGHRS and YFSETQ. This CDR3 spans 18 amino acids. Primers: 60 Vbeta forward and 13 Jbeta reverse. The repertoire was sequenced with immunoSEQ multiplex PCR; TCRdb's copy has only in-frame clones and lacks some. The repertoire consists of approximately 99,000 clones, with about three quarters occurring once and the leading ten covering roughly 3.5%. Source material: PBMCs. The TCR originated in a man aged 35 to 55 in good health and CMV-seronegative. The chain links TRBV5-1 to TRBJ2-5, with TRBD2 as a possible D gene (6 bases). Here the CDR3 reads CASSLSVGSGEAQETQYF. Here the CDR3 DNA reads TGCGCCAGCAGCTTGTCTGTGGGCTCGGGGGAGGCACAAGAGACCCAGTACTTC. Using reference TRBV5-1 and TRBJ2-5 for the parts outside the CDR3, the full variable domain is KAGVTQTPRYLIKTRGQQVTLSCSPISGHRSVSWYQQTPGQGLQFLFEYFSETQRNKGNFPGRFSGRQFSNSRSEMNVSTLELGDSALYLCASSLSVGSGEAQETQYFGPGTRLLVL.